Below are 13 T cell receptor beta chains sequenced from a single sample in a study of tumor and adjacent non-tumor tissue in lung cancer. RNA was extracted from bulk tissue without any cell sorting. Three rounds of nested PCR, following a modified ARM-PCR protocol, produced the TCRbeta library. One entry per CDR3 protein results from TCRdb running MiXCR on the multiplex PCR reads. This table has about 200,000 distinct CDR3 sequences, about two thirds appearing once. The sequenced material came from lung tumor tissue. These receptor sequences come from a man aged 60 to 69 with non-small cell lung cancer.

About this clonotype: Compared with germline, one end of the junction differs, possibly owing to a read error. The CDR3: CASSLGTGNSNQPRHF. CDR3 DNA: TGCGCCAGCAGCTTGGGAACGGGAAATAGCAATCAGCCCCGGCATTTT. This chain joins TRBV5-1 and TRBJ1-5; D gene uncertain. CDR3 size: 16 residues. The germline V gene has CDR1 SGHRS and CDR2 YFSETQ. Complete variable domain (other parts from reference TRBV5-1 and TRBJ1-5): KAGVTQTPRYLIKTRGQQVTLSCSPISGHRSVSWYQQTPGQGLQFLFEYFSETQRNKGNFPGRFSGRQFSNSRSEMNVSTLELGDSALYLCASSLGTGNSNQPRHFGDGTRLSIL.

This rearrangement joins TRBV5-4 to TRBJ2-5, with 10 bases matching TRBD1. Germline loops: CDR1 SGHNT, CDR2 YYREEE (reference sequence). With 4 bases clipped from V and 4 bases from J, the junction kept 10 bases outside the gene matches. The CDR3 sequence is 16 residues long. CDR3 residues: CASSPKTGGRRETQYF. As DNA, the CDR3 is TGTGCCAGCAGCCCTAAGACAGGGGGCCGGAGAGAGACCCAGTACTTC.

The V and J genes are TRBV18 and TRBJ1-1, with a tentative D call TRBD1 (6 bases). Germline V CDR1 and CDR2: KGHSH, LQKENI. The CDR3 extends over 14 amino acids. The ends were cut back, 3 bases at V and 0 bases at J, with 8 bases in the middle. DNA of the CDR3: TGTGCCAGCTCACCGGGGGCACTGAACACTGAAGCTTTCTTT. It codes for CASSPGALNTEAFF.

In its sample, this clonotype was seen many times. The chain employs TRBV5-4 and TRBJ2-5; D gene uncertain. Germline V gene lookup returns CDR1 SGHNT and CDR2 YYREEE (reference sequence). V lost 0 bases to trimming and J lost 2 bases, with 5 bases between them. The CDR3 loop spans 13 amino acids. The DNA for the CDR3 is TGTGCCAGCAGCTTGGTCGGGCAAGAGACCCAGTACTTC. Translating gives CASSLVGQETQYF.

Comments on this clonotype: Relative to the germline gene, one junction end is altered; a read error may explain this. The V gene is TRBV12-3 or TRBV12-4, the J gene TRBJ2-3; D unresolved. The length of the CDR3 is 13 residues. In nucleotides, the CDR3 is TGTGTTAGCACCCCCGTTAGCACAGATACGCGGTATTTT. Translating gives CVSTPVSTDTRYF.

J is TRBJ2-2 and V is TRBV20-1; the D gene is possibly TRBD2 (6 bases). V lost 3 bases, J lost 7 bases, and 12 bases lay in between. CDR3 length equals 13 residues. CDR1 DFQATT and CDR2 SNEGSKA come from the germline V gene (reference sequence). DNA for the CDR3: TGCAGTGCTAGGGGACTGGAGATCGGGGAGCTGTTTTTT. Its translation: CSARGLEIGELFF.

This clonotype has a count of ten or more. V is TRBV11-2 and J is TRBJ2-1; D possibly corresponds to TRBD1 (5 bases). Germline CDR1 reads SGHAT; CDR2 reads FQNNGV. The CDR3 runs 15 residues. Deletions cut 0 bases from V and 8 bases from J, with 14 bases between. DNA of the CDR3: TGTGCCAGCAGCTTAGATCCAGGGTCGGTATATGAGCAGTTCTTC. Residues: CASSLDPGSVYEQFF.

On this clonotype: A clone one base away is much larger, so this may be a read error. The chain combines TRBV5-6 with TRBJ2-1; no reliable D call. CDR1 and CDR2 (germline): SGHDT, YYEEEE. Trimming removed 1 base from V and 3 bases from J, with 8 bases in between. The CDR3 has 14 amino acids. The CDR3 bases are TGTGCCAGCAGCTTGATGGGGAACTACAATGAGCAGTTCTTC. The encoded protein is CASSLMGNYNEQFF.

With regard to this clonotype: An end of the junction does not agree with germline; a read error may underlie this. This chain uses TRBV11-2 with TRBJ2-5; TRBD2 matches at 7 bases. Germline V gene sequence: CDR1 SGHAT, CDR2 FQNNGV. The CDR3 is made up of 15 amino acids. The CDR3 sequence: CACSPETSRVMTQYF. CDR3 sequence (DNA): TGTGCCTGCAGCCCGGAGACTAGCCGTGTCATGACCCAGTACTTC. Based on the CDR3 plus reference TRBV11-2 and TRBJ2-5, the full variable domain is EAGVAQSPRYKIIEKRQSVAFWCNPISGHATLYWYQQILGQGPKLLIQFQNNGVVDDSQLPKDRFSAERLKGVDSTLKIQPAKLEDSAVYLCACSPETSRVMTQYFGPGTRLLVL.

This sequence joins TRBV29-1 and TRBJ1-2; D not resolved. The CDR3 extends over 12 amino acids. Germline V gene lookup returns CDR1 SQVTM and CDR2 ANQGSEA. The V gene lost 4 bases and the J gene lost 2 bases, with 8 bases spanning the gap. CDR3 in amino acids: CSVAAGNYGYTF. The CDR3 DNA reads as TGCAGCGTTGCGGCCGGCAACTATGGCTACACCTTC. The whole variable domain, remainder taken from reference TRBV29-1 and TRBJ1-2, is SAVISQKPSRDICQRGTSLTIQCQVDSQVTMMFWYRQQPGQSLTLIATANQGSEATYESGFVIDKFPISRPNLTFSTLTVSNMSPEDSSIYLCSVAAGNYGYTFGSGTRLTVV.

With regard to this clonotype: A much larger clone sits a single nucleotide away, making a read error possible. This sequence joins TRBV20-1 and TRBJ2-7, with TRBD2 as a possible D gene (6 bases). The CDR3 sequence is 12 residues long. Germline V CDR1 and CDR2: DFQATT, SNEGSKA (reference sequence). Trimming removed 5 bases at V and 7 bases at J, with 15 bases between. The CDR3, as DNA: TGCAGTGCTGGGCTACTAGCCGGAGAGCAGTACTTC. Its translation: CSAGLLAGEQYF.

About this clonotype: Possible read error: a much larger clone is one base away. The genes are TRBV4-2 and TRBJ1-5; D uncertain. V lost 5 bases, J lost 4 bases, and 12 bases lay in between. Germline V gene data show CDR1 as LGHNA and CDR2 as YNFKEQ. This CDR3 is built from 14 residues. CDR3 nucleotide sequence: TGTGCCAGCAGCGGTGGCGACGGGAATCAGCCCCAGCATTTT. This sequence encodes CASSGGDGNQPQHF.

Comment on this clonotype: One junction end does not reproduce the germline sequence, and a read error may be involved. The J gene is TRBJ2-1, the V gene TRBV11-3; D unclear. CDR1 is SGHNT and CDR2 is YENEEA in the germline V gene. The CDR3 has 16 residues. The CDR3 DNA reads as TGTGCTAGCAGCTGGGTCGAGGTTAGCTCCTACAATGAGCAGTTCTTC. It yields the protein CASSWVEVSSYNEQFF.